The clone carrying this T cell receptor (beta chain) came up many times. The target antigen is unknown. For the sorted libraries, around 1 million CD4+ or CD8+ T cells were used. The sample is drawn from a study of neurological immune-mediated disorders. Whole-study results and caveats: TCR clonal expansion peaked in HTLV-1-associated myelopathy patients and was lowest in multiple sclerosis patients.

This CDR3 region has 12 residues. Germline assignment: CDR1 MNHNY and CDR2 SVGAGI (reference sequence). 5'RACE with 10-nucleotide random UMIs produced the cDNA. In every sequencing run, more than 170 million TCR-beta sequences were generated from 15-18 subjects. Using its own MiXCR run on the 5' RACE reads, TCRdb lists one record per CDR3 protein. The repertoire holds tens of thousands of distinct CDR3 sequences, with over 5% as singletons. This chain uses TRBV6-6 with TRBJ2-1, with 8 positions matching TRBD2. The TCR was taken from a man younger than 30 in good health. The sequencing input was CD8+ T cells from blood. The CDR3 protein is CASAGGYNEQFF. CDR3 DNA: TGTGCTTCGGCGGGGGGCTACAATGAGCAGTTCTTC.